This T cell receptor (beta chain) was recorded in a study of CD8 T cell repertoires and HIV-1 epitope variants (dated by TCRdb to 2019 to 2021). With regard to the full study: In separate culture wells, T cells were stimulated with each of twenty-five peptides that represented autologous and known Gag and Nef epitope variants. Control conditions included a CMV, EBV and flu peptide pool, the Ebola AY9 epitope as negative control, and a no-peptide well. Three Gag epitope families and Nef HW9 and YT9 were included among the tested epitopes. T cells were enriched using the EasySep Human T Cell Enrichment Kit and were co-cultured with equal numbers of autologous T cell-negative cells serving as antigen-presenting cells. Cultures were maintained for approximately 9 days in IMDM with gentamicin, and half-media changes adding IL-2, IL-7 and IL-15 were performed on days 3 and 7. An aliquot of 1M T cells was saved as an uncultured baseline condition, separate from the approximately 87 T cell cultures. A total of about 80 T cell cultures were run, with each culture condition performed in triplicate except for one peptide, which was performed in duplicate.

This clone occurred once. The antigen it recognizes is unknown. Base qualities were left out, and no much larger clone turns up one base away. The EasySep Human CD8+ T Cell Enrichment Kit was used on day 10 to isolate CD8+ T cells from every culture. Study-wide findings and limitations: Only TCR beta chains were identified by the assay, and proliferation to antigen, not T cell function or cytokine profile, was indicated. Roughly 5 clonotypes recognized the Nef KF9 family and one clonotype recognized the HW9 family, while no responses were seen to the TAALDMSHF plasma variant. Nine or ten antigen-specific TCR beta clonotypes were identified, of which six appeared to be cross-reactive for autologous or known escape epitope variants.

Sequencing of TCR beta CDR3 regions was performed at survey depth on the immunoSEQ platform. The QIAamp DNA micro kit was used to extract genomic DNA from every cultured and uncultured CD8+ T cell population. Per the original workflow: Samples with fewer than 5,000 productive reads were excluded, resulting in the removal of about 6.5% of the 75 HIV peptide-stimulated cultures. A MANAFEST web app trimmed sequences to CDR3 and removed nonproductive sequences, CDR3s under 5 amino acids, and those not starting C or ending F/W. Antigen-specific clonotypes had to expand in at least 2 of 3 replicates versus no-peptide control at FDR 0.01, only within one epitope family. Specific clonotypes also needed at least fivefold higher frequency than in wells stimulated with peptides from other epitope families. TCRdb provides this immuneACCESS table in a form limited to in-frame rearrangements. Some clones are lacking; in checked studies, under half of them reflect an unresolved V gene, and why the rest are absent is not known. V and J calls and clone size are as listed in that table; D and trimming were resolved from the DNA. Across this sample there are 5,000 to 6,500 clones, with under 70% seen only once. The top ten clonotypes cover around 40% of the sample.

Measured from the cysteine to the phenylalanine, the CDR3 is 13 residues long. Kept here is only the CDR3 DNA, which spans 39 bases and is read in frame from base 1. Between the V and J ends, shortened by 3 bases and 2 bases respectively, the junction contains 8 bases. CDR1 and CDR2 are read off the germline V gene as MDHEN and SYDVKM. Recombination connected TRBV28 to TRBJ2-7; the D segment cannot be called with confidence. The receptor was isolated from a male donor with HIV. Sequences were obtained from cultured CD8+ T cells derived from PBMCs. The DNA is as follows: TGTGCCAGCAGTTTGAACGGTGCCTACGAGCAGTACTTC. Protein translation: CASSLNGAYEQYF.